The 8 T cell receptor beta chains below were found in one sample sequenced in a study of monozygotic twins with inflammatory bowel disease. From the 5' RACE reads, TCRdb lists one entry per CDR3 protein and no DNA. The sample totals approximately 200,000 distinct CDR3 sequences. The source material was blood. The receptors here all came from a human donor with ulcerative colitis or Crohn's disease, or a healthy co-twin of an affected twin (not recorded which).

The chain carries TRBV5-1 and TRBJ2-3; TCRdb reports TRBD2, a call that lacks DNA to check it against. Germline CDR1 is SGHRS and CDR2 is YFSETQ. The CDR3 is made up of 16 amino acids. Here the CDR3 reads CASRKGTSDTTDTQYF.

The chain links TRBV5-1 to TRBJ1-1; lacking DNA, the TRBD1 call made by TCRdb goes unchecked. Germline V gene lookup returns CDR1 SGHRS and CDR2 YFSETQ. The length of the CDR3 is 14 residues. The CDR3: CASSWGTANTEAFF.

This chain connects TRBV6-2 or TRBV6-3 to TRBJ1-1; the D call of TRBD1 rests on TCRdb alone, since no DNA is present to check it. The CDR3 sequence is 15 residues long. Germline V CDR1 and CDR2: MNHEY, SVGEGT. CDR3 loop: CASSDRGTGTTEAFF.

V usage is TRBV3-1 and J usage is TRBJ1-4. Germline V lookup: CDR1 LGHDT, CDR2 YNNKEL (reference sequence). The CDR3 covers 18 residues. CDR3 loop: CASSQEWHGNPANEKLFF.

The chain has TRBV6-5 and TRBJ2-1. This CDR3 is built from 13 residues. CDR1 and CDR2 (germline): MNHEY, SVGAGI. This chain's CDR3 is CASSQPYGDEQFF.

The chain joins TRBV5-1 to TRBJ1-2. CDR1 is SGHRS and CDR2 is YFSETQ in the germline V gene. This CDR3 is built from 15 residues. The CDR3 region is CASSLEARDIHGYTF.

The rearrangement joins TRBV4-1 to TRBJ1-5. This CDR3 comprises 13 residues. Per the germline V gene, CDR1 is MGHRA and CDR2 is YSYEKL. The CDR3 region is CASSQGEYQPQHF.

The genes are TRBV24-1 and TRBJ2-1; TCRdb names TRBD1, which stays unverified in the absence of DNA. This CDR3 comprises 14 residues. The germline CDR1 and CDR2 sequences are KGHDR and SFDVKD. Here the CDR3 reads CATGGQGSYNEQFF.